Below, 27 T cell receptor beta chains from the same sample are listed, as sequenced in a study of cytomegalovirus exposure and HLA in healthy donors. It was with 60 Vbeta and 13 Jbeta primers that the PCR ran. Measured with immunoSEQ multiplex PCR; TCRdb has only the in-frame clones, and not every one. The sample consists of nearly 110,000 clones, approximately 81% of them appearing once. The sample taken for sequencing was PBMCs. Source of these receptors: a man aged 25 to 40 in good health and CMV-seronegative.

V is TRBV30 and J is TRBJ2-3, with 13 bases aligning to TRBD2. The junction had 4 bases not matched to a gene; V was cut back by 7 bases and J by 0 bases. The CDR3 loop spans 15 amino acids. Germline V gives CDR1 GTSNPN, CDR2 SVGIG (reference sequence). The CDR3 is CAYGLAGVSTDTQYF. Here the CDR3 DNA reads TGTGCCTACGGACTAGCGGGGGTCAGCACAGATACGCAGTATTTT.

The chain joins TRBV18 to TRBJ2-2, with TRBD1 matching 7 bases. Germline assignment: CDR1 KGHSH and CDR2 LQKENI. Trimming took 1 base from V and 4 from J; bases not matched to a gene: 3. The CDR3 contains 15 residues. This CDR3 is CASSPRDSLTGELFF. In DNA form, the CDR3 reads TGTGCCAGCTCACCACGGGACAGCCTCACCGGGGAGCTGTTTTTT.

V and J are TRBV7-2 and TRBJ2-1, with D tentatively TRBD1 (6 bases). The germline CDR1 and CDR2 sequences are SGHTA and FQGNSA. This CDR3 region has 14 residues. Trimming took 8 bases from V and 2 from J, leaving 13 bases between them. CDR3 DNA: TGTGCCAGCGGCGCAGGGGATCCCTACAATGAGCAGTTCTTC. Amino acids: CASGAGDPYNEQFF. The whole variable domain, remainder taken from reference TRBV7-2 and TRBJ2-1, is GAGVSQSPSNKVTEKGKDVELRCDPISGHTALYWYRQSLGQGLEFLIYFQGNSAPDKSGLPSDRFSAERTGGSVSTLTIQRTQQEDSAVYLCASGAGDPYNEQFFGPGTRLTVL.

The chain has TRBV9 and TRBJ1-2; no definite D call. Germline-derived CDR1 and CDR2 are SGDLS and YYNGEE. Trimming took off 3 bases at V and 8 bases at J, with 17 bases between the two ends. The CDR3 totals 14 residues. CDR3 nucleotide sequence: TGTGCCAGCAGCGCCCTCCAGACGTCGGGGGGCTACACCTTC. It specifies CASSALQTSGGYTF.

V and J are TRBV5-6 and TRBJ2-3; D might be TRBD2 (6 bases). V gave up 3 bases and J gave up 6 bases, with 11 bases separating them. CDR1 and CDR2 from the germline V gene are SGHDT and YYEEEE. This CDR3 region has 13 residues. CDR3 DNA sequence: TGTGCCAGCAGCTCGGGCGGGACCGATACGCAGTATTTT. Protein product: CASSSGGTDTQYF.

V usage is TRBV15 and J usage is TRBJ1-4; no firm D call. The germline V gene encodes CDR1 LNHNV and CDR2 YYDKDF (reference sequence). V lost 0 bases, J lost 8 bases, and 13 bases lay in between. There are 15 residues in the CDR3. The CDR3 DNA is TGTGCCACCAGCAGAGAGGGCGGAGCGGGAGAAAAACTGTTTTTT. This translates into CATSREGGAGEKLFF.

The gene calls are TRBV30 and TRBJ1-6; D perhaps matches TRBD1 (6 bases). Trimming took off 1 base at V and 4 bases at J, with 11 bases between the two ends. The length of the CDR3 is 15 residues. Germline V gene data show CDR1 as GTSNPN and CDR2 as SVGIG (reference sequence). In DNA, the CDR3 is TGTGCCTGGAGTGCCCAGGGGCCTTATAATTCACCCCTCCACTTT. Translated: CAWSAQGPYNSPLHF.

In its sample, this clone was seen once. One end of the junction is discordant with germline, which a read error may explain. CDR3 in amino acids: CASSLRTNEKLFF. CDR3 DNA: TGTGCTAGCAGCCTACGGACAAATGAAAAACTGTTTTTT. The rearrangement uses TRBV7-7 and TRBJ1-4, with D perhaps matching TRBD1 (5 bases). This CDR3 is 13 amino acids long. Germline CDR1 is SSHAT and CDR2 is FNYEAQ (reference sequence).

The rearrangement uses TRBV9 and TRBJ2-1, with TRBD2 matching 10 bases. In germline, CDR1 is SGDLS, CDR2 YYNGEE. This CDR3 region has 13 residues. J was trimmed by 10 bases and V by 0 bases; bases with no gene match: 1. The CDR3 loop reads CASSVGTSGEQFF. The CDR3 coding sequence is TGTGCCAGCAGCGTAGGGACTAGCGGAGAGCAGTTCTTC.

The chain carries TRBV9 and TRBJ2-3; 10 bases are shared with TRBD2. The CDR3 is 14 amino acids. With 6 bases clipped from V and 6 bases from J, the junction kept 7 bases outside the gene matches. CDR1 is SGDLS, CDR2 YYNGEE, per germline. CDR3 protein: CASNGLAGVDTQYF. Written as DNA, the CDR3 is TGTGCCAGCAATGGGCTAGCGGGAGTGGATACGCAGTATTTT.

The rearrangement joins TRBV11-2 to TRBJ2-7; perhaps TRBD2 as D (6 bases). The CDR3 sequence is 15 residues long. In germline, CDR1 is SGHAT, CDR2 FQNNGV. Trimming shortened V by 2 bases and J by 4 bases, and 15 bases separated the two germline ends. The CDR3 bases are TGTGCCAGCAGCTTATATGGCGGGGCCATGTACGAGCAGTACTTC. Translated: CASSLYGGAMYEQYF.

The V and J genes are TRBV6-4 and TRBJ2-3, with TRBD2 matching over 7 bases. The V and J ends lost 1 base and 3 bases, in that order; junction bases with no gene match: 7. The CDR3 consists of 16 residues. Germline-derived CDR1 and CDR2 are MRHNA and SNTAGT. The CDR3 DNA sequence: TGTGCCAGCAGTGACTGGAGGGGAGGGGAGACAGATACGCAGTATTTT. This encodes CASSDWRGGETDTQYF.

The J gene is TRBJ2-2, the V gene TRBV15, with 9 bases that match TRBD1. In germline, CDR1 is LNHNV, CDR2 YYDKDF (reference sequence). After removal of 3 bases from V and 6 bases from J, the junction contained 8 bases not matched to a gene. The CDR3 extends over 16 amino acids. This CDR3 reads CATSRGTGMGPGELFF. The CDR3 DNA follows: TGTGCCACCAGCAGGGGGACAGGGATGGGGCCCGGGGAGCTGTTTTTT.

The chain links TRBV11-3 to TRBJ2-2; 8 bases agree with TRBD2. The V gene's germline CDR1 is SGHNT and CDR2 YENEEA. The CDR3 loop spans 16 amino acids. The V and J ends lost 5 bases and 6 bases, in that order; junction bases with no gene match: 11. The CDR3 is CASSPGLASYSGELFF. CDR3 in DNA: TGTGCCAGCAGCCCAGGACTAGCTTCTTACTCCGGGGAGCTGTTTTTT.

The rearrangement uses TRBV6-1 and TRBJ2-5; TRBD2 agrees at 9 bases. The junction had 8 bases not matched to a gene; V was cut back by 5 bases and J by 4 bases. This CDR3 spans 15 amino acids. CDR1 is MNHNS and CDR2 is SASEGT in the germline V gene. CDR3 sequence: CASSPSGDPRETQYF. CDR3 in DNA: TGTGCCAGCAGTCCTAGCGGGGATCCGAGAGAGACCCAGTACTTC.

The chain recombines TRBV5-1 with TRBJ1-2; D not certain. This CDR3 is 13 amino acids long. Trimming cost V 4 bases and J 6 bases, with 13 bases left between them. Germline V gene lookup returns CDR1 SGHRS and CDR2 YFSETQ. The DNA for the CDR3 is TGCGCCAGCAGCCCGGAGGTCGGACATGGCTACACCTTC. This encodes CASSPEVGHGYTF.

The chain has TRBV7-3 and TRBJ2-7; the match to TRBD2 covers 7 bases. The CDR3 is made up of 15 amino acids. Germline trimming cut 11 bases from V and 1 base from J; bases unmatched to any gene: 14. Germline V gene sequence: CDR1 SGHTA, CDR2 FQGTGA. The CDR3 spells CAGPKKLAESYEQYF. The CDR3 coding sequence is TGTGCCGGCCCCAAAAAGCTAGCGGAATCCTACGAGCAGTACTTC.

The chain combines TRBV7-9 with TRBJ2-7, with 7 nucleotides matching TRBD2. CDR1 and CDR2 (germline): SEHNR, FQNEAQ (reference sequence). V gave up 3 bases and J gave up 3 bases; unmatched junction bases: 5. This CDR3 contains 14 residues. The CDR3 is CASSLPGGGYEQYF. The CDR3 DNA sequence: TGTGCCAGCAGCTTGCCGGGGGGAGGCTACGAGCAGTACTTC.

The CDR3 loop reads CASSIPGGYQPQHF. In DNA, the CDR3 is TGTGCCAGTAGTATTCCGGGGGGGTATCAGCCCCAGCATTTT. V gene TRBV19 combines with J gene TRBJ1-5; possible D gene TRBD1, 5 bases. CDR3 size: 14 residues. Trimming took 3 bases from V and 5 from J, leaving 11 bases between them. CDR1 and CDR2 (germline): LNHDA, SQIVND (reference sequence).

V and J are TRBV6-1 and TRBJ1-6; possibly TRBD1 for D (6 bases). V was cut by 5 bases and J by 11 bases, with 16 bases left in between. CDR1 is MNHNS and CDR2 is SASEGT in the germline V gene. This CDR3 is 14 amino acids long. CDR3 in DNA: TGTGCCAGCAGTTCCCGGGACAAATCCCCACCCCTCCACTTT. It translates to CASSSRDKSPPLHF.

This chain connects TRBV7-9 to TRBJ1-1; 7 nucleotides line up with TRBD1. From germline, CDR1 is SEHNR and CDR2 FQNEAQ (reference sequence). The J segment lost 13 bases and the V segment lost 1 base, leaving 9 bases of the junction unmatched. The CDR3 has 13 residues. CDR3: CASSLGGTGASFF. The CDR3 DNA follows: TGTGCCAGCAGCTTAGGGGGTACAGGGGCGAGTTTCTTT.

The chain uses TRBV7-8 and TRBJ1-4; possibly TRBD1 for D (5 bases). Germline loops: CDR1 SGHVS, CDR2 FQNEAQ. The germline V and J ends were trimmed by 3 bases and 8 bases, with 13 bases remaining between them. The CDR3 consists of 14 residues. CDR3 loop: CASSLAEEGEKLFF. CDR3 bases: TGTGCCAGCAGCTTGGCCGAGGAGGGGGAAAAACTGTTTTTT.

J is TRBJ2-7 and V is TRBV29-1; 8 positions agree with TRBD1. Germline values: CDR1 SQVTM, CDR2 ANQGSEA. The J segment lost 7 bases and the V segment lost 5 bases, leaving 10 bases of the junction unmatched. The CDR3 is made up of 13 amino acids. The CDR3 is CSVWTGSTREQYF. The DNA for the CDR3 is TGCAGCGTTTGGACAGGGAGCACGCGAGAGCAGTACTTC.

The chain employs TRBV14 and TRBJ2-7; maybe TRBD1 (5 bases). The germline V gene has CDR1 SGHDN and CDR2 FVKESK. The CDR3 consists of 13 residues. V was clipped by 3 bases and J by 2 bases, with 8 bases between them. CDR3 sequence: CASSQGRAYEQYF. The CDR3 region has the DNA TGTGCCAGCAGCCAGGGCAGGGCCTACGAGCAGTACTTC.

V gene TRBV27 combines with J gene TRBJ2-2, with D perhaps matching TRBD1 (6 bases). The CDR3 is made up of 13 amino acids. With 2 bases removed from V and 6 bases from J, the gap between germline ends came to 7 bases. The germline V gene has CDR1 MNHEY and CDR2 SMNVEV (reference sequence). CDR3 sequence: CASSLRQAGELFF. The CDR3 bases are TGTGCCAGCAGTTTAAGACAGGCCGGGGAGCTGTTTTTT.

This rearrangement joins TRBV5-4 to TRBJ2-3; the match to TRBD2 covers 7 bases. After removal of 2 bases from V and 2 bases from J, the junction contained 14 bases not matched to a gene. CDR1 and CDR2 (germline): SGHNT, YYREEE (reference sequence). The CDR3 covers 18 residues. CDR3 nucleotides: TGTGCCAGCAGCTTAAAAGGGCGGCGAGCGGGACCCACAGATACGCAGTATTTT. As protein: CASSLKGRRAGPTDTQYF. The full variable domain, its missing parts supplied by reference TRBV5-4 and TRBJ2-3, is ETGVTQSPTHLIKTRGQQVTLRCSSQSGHNTVSWYQQALGQGPQFIFQYYREEENGRGNFPPRFSGLQFPNYSSELNVNALELDDSALYLCASSLKGRRAGPTDTQYFGPGTRLTVL.

J is TRBJ1-4 and V is TRBV9; D unresolved. Trimming removed 3 bases at V and 0 bases at J, with 6 bases between. Looked up from germline, CDR1 is SGDLS and CDR2 is YYNGEE. This CDR3 spans 14 amino acids. The CDR3 loop is CASSETATNEKLFF. The CDR3 DNA is TGTGCCAGCAGCGAAACAGCAACTAATGAAAAACTGTTTTTT. The full variable domain, in which reference TRBV9 and TRBJ1-4 provide the parts outside the CDR3, is DSGVTQTPKHLITATGQRVTLRCSPRSGDLSVYWYQQSLDQGLQFLIQYYNGEERAKGNILERFSAQQFPDLHSELNLSSLELGDSALYFCASSETATNEKLFFGSGTQLSVL.